The present entry profiles one TCR beta chain with its context. The V end was cut by 0 bases, the J end by 5 bases, with 14 bases between. The V gene's germline CDR1 is SGHKS and CDR2 YYEKEE (reference sequence). CDR3 length: 15 residues. The data are from a study of blood T cell repertoires in COVID-19. Background on the study: Sites across the United States, Italy and Spain contributed samples from acute and convalescent COVID-19.

The table came from immunoSEQ multiplex PCR; TCRdb's copy has only in-frame clones and leaves some out. Of about 140,000 clones in the sample, approximately 86% were seen once. This clonotype was obtained from a woman aged 60 to 75 with acute or convalescent COVID-19. The material sequenced was peripheral blood. The chain uses TRBV5-5 and TRBJ2-5, with a tentative D call TRBD1 (6 bases). Here the CDR3 reads CASSLGLTGMETQYF. DNA of the CDR3: TGTGCCAGCAGCTTGGGCCTTACAGGGATGGAGACCCAGTACTTC.